Here is one T cell receptor (beta chain) with its context. What it binds is unknown. The authors ran a second PCR of about 7 to 12 cycles using a sample-barcoded 5' primer and a J-beta primer mix. Via MiXCR, TCRdb re-called the 5' RACE reads, giving one row per CDR3 protein. The data contain 750,000 or so distinct CDR3 sequences, just under 25% of them singletons. V trimming: 2 bases; J trimming: 7 bases; junction bases outside the gene matches: 4. This CDR3 has 14 residues. Germline V gene data show CDR1 as SEHNR and CDR2 as FQNEAQ (reference sequence). The sample is drawn from a study of blood T cells in healthy people across ages. Study findings and constraints: Compared with aged donors, long-lived donors showed fewer expanded clones, suggesting selection. Roughly linear age-related decline in beta diversity appeared, significant by age approximately 43.

This sample was also put to use in a study of T cells of mothers and their children. From that paper: From each mother came over 9.5 million TCR beta CDR3 reads, and from each child came 2.5 million to 3 million.

The sample was blood. This chain uses TRBV7-9 with TRBJ1-4, with 7 bases aligning to TRBD1. The clonotype originates from a boy younger than 18 in good health. The chain's CDR3 is CASSLQGVGEKLFF. The CDR3 DNA sequence: TGTGCCAGCAGCTTACAGGGGGTTGGTGAAAAACTGTTTTTT.